The 9 T cell receptor beta chains listed next were all sequenced from one sample in a study of blood T cell repertoires in COVID-19. Method: immunoSEQ multiplex PCR; TCRdb's copy keeps in-frame clones and lacks some. Among 150,000 to 200,000 clones, over 80% were seen once, and the ten largest hold over 6%. Sequencing was carried out using peripheral blood. The origin of the receptors is a woman between 65 and 79 years old with COVID-19, enrolled during active disease.

This clone was counted only a few times. The CDR3 is CASSFRDREGPEAFF. The CDR3 region has the DNA TGTGCCAGCAGCTTCCGGGACAGGGAGGGACCTGAAGCTTTCTTT. This chain links TRBV7-8 with TRBJ1-1; 9 bases agree with TRBD1. V lost 3 bases and J lost 6; bases outside the gene matches: 8. Germline V gives CDR1 SGHVS, CDR2 FQNEAQ. The CDR3 is 15 residues long.

The gene calls are TRBV7-2 and TRBJ1-2; weak D call: TRBD1 (6 bases). Germline CDR1 reads SGHTA; CDR2 reads FQGNSA. The germline V and J ends were trimmed by 7 bases and 8 bases, with 17 bases remaining between them. CDR3 length: 13 amino acids. The chain's CDR3 is CASNWRQGFGYTF. The CDR3 DNA sequence: TGTGCCAGCAACTGGCGGCAGGGGTTCGGCTACACCTTC.

The chain recombines TRBV19 with TRBJ2-3; 9 bases align to TRBD1. V was pared by 8 bases and J by 0 bases, with 9 bases of the junction left unmatched. CDR3 length equals 16 residues. CDR1 is LNHDA, CDR2 SQIVND, per germline (reference sequence). CDR3 nucleotides: TGTGCCAGTTCTTCCCGGACAGGGGCAAGCACAGATACGCAGTATTTT. This sequence encodes CASSSRTGASTDTQYF.

The chain uses TRBV29-1 and TRBJ1-2; maybe TRBD1 (6 bases). V was trimmed by 6 bases and J by 3 bases, leaving 11 bases between them. This CDR3 comprises 12 residues. In germline, CDR1 is SQVTM, CDR2 ANQGSEA. The CDR3 sequence is CSVSQGDYGYTF. For the CDR3, the DNA is TGCAGCGTATCACAGGGTGACTATGGCTACACCTTC.

This clone has just one count. The chain recombines TRBV7-2 with TRBJ2-6; no firm D call. This CDR3 has 16 amino acids. Germline assignment: CDR1 SGHTA and CDR2 FQGNSA. Trimming stripped 1 base from V and 2 bases from J, with 9 bases between. The CDR3 loop is CASSLGYNAGANVLTF. CDR3 nucleotide sequence: TGTGCCAGCAGCTTAGGGTACAATGCTGGGGCCAACGTCCTGACTTTC.

The rearrangement uses TRBV24-1 and TRBJ2-1; TRBD2 aligns across 12 bases. Germline values: CDR1 KGHDR, CDR2 SFDVKD. Germline trimming cut 2 bases from V and 5 bases from J; bases unmatched to any gene: 3. The CDR3 length is 16 residues. The CDR3 sequence is CATSDSGLAGNNEQFF. CDR3 DNA sequence: TGTGCCACCAGTGATTCCGGACTAGCGGGAAACAATGAGCAGTTCTTC.

The J gene is TRBJ1-1, the V gene TRBV6-5; no firm D call. This CDR3 is 15 amino acids long. V lost 6 bases and J 0 bases, leaving 14 bases between the germline ends. Germline CDR1 MNHEY, CDR2 SVGAGI. The CDR3 DNA is TGTGCCAGCAGGTCTTTCCGGTTAATGAACACTGAAGCTTTCTTT. Encoded protein: CASRSFRLMNTEAFF.

V is TRBV19 and J is TRBJ2-5; 7 bases line up with TRBD1. There are 16 residues in the CDR3. The germline V gene has CDR1 LNHDA and CDR2 SQIVND (reference sequence). The trim removed 6 bases at V and 2 bases at J, leaving 12 bases unmatched. The CDR3 sequence: CASRRQGGRVQETQYF. The CDR3 bases are TGTGCCAGTAGAAGACAGGGTGGGCGCGTGCAAGAGACCCAGTACTTC.

J is TRBJ2-5 and V is TRBV2, with 7 bases lining up with TRBD2. This CDR3 region has 20 residues. Germline CDR1 reads SNHLY; CDR2 reads FYNNEI. Trimming cost V 7 bases and J 4 bases; bases outside gene matches: 27. CDR3 in amino acids: CASTPTSPIHTGPQRETQYF. DNA for the CDR3: TGTGCCAGCACCCCGACTAGCCCGATCCACACCGGCCCCCAACGAGAGACCCAGTACTTC.